Listed below are T cell receptor beta chains from one sample, sequenced in a study of blood T cell repertoires in COVID-19. Only in-frame clones appear in the TCRdb table, and some are missing; sequencing was by immunoSEQ multiplex PCR. The sample comprises fewer than 100,000 clones, around 83% of which are singletons, and 20% to 25% rests with the top ten. Source material: peripheral blood. The receptors originated from a woman in her fifties or sixties with acute or convalescent COVID-19. Both conserved end residues are part of each CDR3. A D gene is named only where the DNA matches it firmly. The listing skips clone size in some rows; elsewhere it reads once, few, many or a size class.

clone_size d_call j_call v_call cdr3_aa cdr3_nt
- - TRBJ2-3 TRBV5-6 CASSFRWRTDTQYF TGTGCCAGCAGCTTTAGGTGGAGAACAGATACGCAGTATTTT
- TRBD2 TRBJ2-1 TRBV19 CASSMGGRNEQFF TGTGCCAGTAGTATGGGCGGGAGAAATGAGCAGTTCTTC
- - TRBJ2-5 TRBV9 CASSVAGRRGQETQYF TGTGCCAGCAGCGTAGCGGGACGGAGGGGCCAAGAGACCCAGTACTTC
- TRBD1 TRBJ2-3 TRBV6-5 CATRTQGGTDTQYF TGTGCCACCCGAACTCAGGGGGGCACAGATACGCAGTATTTT
- - TRBJ2-6 TRBV7-8 CASSSRDTISGANVLTF TGTGCCAGCAGCTCCCGGGACACGATCTCTGGGGCCAACGTCCTGACTTTC
- - TRBJ1-4 TRBV7-8 CASSPRPDRPKTNEKLFF TGTGCCAGCAGCCCTAGGCCCGACAGGCCGAAAACTAATGAAAAACTGTTTTTT
- - TRBJ2-7 TRBV5-4 CASSWYPGSYEQYF TGTGCCAGCAGCTGGTACCCCGGGAGCTACGAGCAGTACTTC
- - TRBJ1-6 TRBV10-3 CAISDRRDSYNSPLHF TGTGCCATCAGTGATCGCAGGGATTCTTATAATTCACCCCTCCACTTT
once TRBD1 TRBJ2-1 TRBV19 CASTGQGYSGDEQFF TGTGCCAGTACCGGACAGGGGTACAGCGGCGATGAGCAGTTCTTC
- TRBD1 TRBJ2-1 TRBV19 CASKDGTGLIYNEQFF TGTGCCAGTAAAGATGGGACAGGTTTGATCTACAATGAGCAGTTCTTC
- - TRBJ2-5 TRBV28 CASSLLRLTQETQYF TGTGCCAGCAGTTTATTGAGGCTGACGCAAGAGACCCAGTACTTC
- TRBD1 TRBJ1-5 TRBV10-3 CAISRDRDSNQPQHF TGTGCCATCAGTCGGGACAGGGATAGCAATCAGCCCCAGCATTTT
- TRBD1 TRBJ2-7 TRBV6-6 CASRDRVSEQYF TGTGCCAGCAGAGACAGGGTGTCCGAGCAGTACTTC
- TRBD1 TRBJ2-7 TRBV18 CASSLPGTAEQYF TGTGCCAGCTCACTTCCCGGGACAGCCGAGCAGTACTTC
once TRBD1 TRBJ2-5 TRBV6-2/TRBV6-3 CASSYRTGTLETQYF TGTGCCAGCAGTTACCGGACAGGCACCCTGGAGACCCAGTACTTC
- - TRBJ2-7 TRBV5-4 CASSLTGTYEQYF TGTGCCAGCAGCTTGACAGGCACCTACGAGCAGTACTTC
- TRBD1 TRBJ1-5 TRBV6-2/TRBV6-3 CASSYSPGQGGSGSNQPQHF TGTGCCAGCAGTTATTCTCCGGGACAGGGTGGTTCAGGGAGCAATCAGCCCCAGCATTTT
- TRBD1 TRBJ2-5 TRBV12-5 CASGLGTGLETQYF TGTGCTAGTGGTTTGGGGACAGGGCTCGAGACCCAGTACTTC
- - TRBJ2-6 TRBV18 CASSPWAWANVLTF TGTGCCAGCTCACCATGGGCGTGGGCCAACGTCCTGACTTTC
few - TRBJ1-3 TRBV6-4 CASRALVLQSSSGNTIYF TGTGCCAGCAGAGCCTTGGTCTTACAGTCGAGCTCTGGAAACACCATATATTTT
- - TRBJ2-2 TRBV7-9 CASSLLASANTGELFF TGTGCCAGCAGCTTATTGGCTAGCGCGAACACCGGGGAGCTGTTTTTT
- - TRBJ2-2 TRBV15 CATSSYRAGELFF TGTGCCACCAGCAGTTACCGGGCCGGGGAGCTGTTTTTT